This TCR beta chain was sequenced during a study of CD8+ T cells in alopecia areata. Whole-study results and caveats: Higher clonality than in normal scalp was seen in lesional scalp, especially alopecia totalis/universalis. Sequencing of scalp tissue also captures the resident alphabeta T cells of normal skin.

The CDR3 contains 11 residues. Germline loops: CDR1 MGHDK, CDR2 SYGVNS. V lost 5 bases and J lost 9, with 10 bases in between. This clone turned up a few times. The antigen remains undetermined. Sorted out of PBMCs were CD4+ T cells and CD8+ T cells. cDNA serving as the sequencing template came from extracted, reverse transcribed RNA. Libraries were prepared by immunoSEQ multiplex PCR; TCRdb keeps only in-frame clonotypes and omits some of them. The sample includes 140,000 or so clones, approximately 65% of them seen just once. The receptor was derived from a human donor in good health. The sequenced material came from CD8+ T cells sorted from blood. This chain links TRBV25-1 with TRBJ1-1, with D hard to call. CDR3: CASSYGRQAFF. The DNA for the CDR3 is TGTGCCAGCAGTTACGGCAGACAAGCTTTCTTT.